This TCR beta chain was documented in a study of beta chain features in type 1 diabetes. A few counts support this clone. Its antigen is unidentified. Since all of the isolated RNA was reverse transcribed, expressed TCRB transcripts were what got sequenced. Libraries were prepared by immunoSEQ multiplex PCR; TCRdb keeps only in-frame clonotypes and omits some of them. The repertoire includes 620,000 or so clones, around a sixth of them detected once, and about 0.086% sits in the top ten. Findings and caveats of the study: Naive, central memory and regulatory TCRB repertoires appeared more similar among patients than healthy donors.

Sorting with CD45RO/CCR7/CD25/CD127/CD95/CD27 yielded naive, central memory, regulatory and stem-like memory CD4+ cells. This CDR3 has 12 amino acids. The ends were cut back, 5 bases at V and 5 bases at J, with 4 bases in the middle. The germline V gene encodes CDR1 ENHRY and CDR2 SYGVKD. The chain carries TRBV10-3 and TRBJ1-6; D remains ambiguous. The receptor was derived from a young man in good health. Sequenced: naive CD4+ T cells from blood. This CDR3 is CAISPNNSPLHF. CDR3 DNA: TGTGCCATCAGTCCGAATAATTCACCCCTCCACTTT.